The 9 T cell receptor beta chains presented below share a single source sample, sequenced in a study of T cells in localized non-small cell lung cancer. The protocol was immunoSEQ multiplex PCR, while the TCRdb copy is restricted to in-frame clones and leaves out a portion. The sample gives 70,000 or so clones, around 84% of which show up once; under 1.5% is in the top ten. The sequencing here drew on peripheral blood, taken before any cancer treatment. The receptors were sampled from a female donor of 60 years or more with stage I lung adenocarcinoma.

This clone was seen a handful of times. The rearrangement joins TRBV2 to TRBJ1-4, with D unresolved. Germline V CDR1 and CDR2: SNHLY, FYNNEI. Trimming stripped 7 bases from V and 10 bases from J, with 10 bases between. The CDR3 extends over 11 amino acids. The chain's CDR3 is CASTPYGKLFF. The CDR3 DNA reads TGTGCCAGCACCCCCTACGGAAAACTGTTTTTT. The complete variable domain, with remaining parts taken from reference TRBV2 and TRBJ1-4, reads EPEVTQTPSHQVTQMGQEVILRCVPISNHLYFYWYRQILGQKVEFLVSFYNNEISEKSEIFDDQFSVERPDGSNFTLKIRSTKLEDSAMYFCASTPYGKLFFGSGTQLSVL.

The chain uses TRBV6-1 and TRBJ1-1; 8 nucleotides match TRBD1. Germline loops: CDR1 MNHNS, CDR2 SASEGT. With 6 bases clipped from V and 0 bases from J, the junction kept 3 bases outside the gene matches. The CDR3 is 14 residues long. The DNA for the CDR3 is TGTGCCAGCAGCCCACAGGGGGTGAACACTGAAGCTTTCTTT. Encoded protein: CASSPQGVNTEAFF.

The CDR3 here is CASSYIASGAYNEQFF. CDR3 bases: TGTGCCAGCAGTTACATCGCTAGCGGAGCCTACAATGAGCAGTTCTTC. V usage is TRBV6-5 and J usage is TRBJ2-1; 7 bases are shared with TRBD2. The ends lost 2 bases at V and 2 bases at J; junction bases unmatched: 6. Germline V gene sequence: CDR1 MNHEY, CDR2 SVGAGI. This CDR3 region has 16 residues.

The J gene is TRBJ1-1, the V gene TRBV28, with 7 bases that match TRBD1. The CDR3 contains 16 residues. Germline V gene data show CDR1 as MDHEN and CDR2 as SYDVKM. Trimming removed 2 bases from V and 1 base from J; junction bases left unmatched: 7. For the CDR3, the DNA is TGTGCCAGCAGTTTAAATACAGGGGCGGGGAACACTGAAGCTTTCTTT. This sequence encodes CASSLNTGAGNTEAFF.

This clone is a singleton in its sample. The genes are TRBV18 and TRBJ1-1; D is uncertain. Trimming took 6 bases from V and 7 from J, leaving 18 bases between them. Germline values: CDR1 KGHSH, CDR2 LQKENI. The CDR3 spans 14 residues. This CDR3 reads CASSPTQLGIEAFF. The CDR3 DNA reads TGTGCCAGCTCCCCTACTCAACTCGGGATTGAAGCTTTCTTT.

The V and J genes are TRBV19 and TRBJ2-1; D is unresolved. Per germline, CDR1 LNHDA and CDR2 SQIVND (reference sequence). The CDR3 has 16 residues. Trimming took 5 bases from V and 0 from J, leaving 14 bases between them. CDR3 region: CASSLPTQSSYNEQFF. The CDR3 nucleotides are TGTGCCAGTAGTCTCCCGACACAGAGCTCCTACAATGAGCAGTTCTTC.

The chain employs TRBV5-6 and TRBJ1-2; 8 nucleotides line up with TRBD1. Germline CDR1 is SGHDT and CDR2 is YYEEEE. Trimming at V came to 2 bases and at J to 6 bases, leaving 3 bases not matched to a gene. The CDR3 contains 13 residues. For the CDR3, the DNA is TGTGCCAGCAGCTTCACAGGGGGTCATGGCTACACCTTC. Protein product: CASSFTGGHGYTF.

The chain uses TRBV29-1 and TRBJ2-1; the match to TRBD1 covers 11 bases. Germline V lookup: CDR1 SQVTM, CDR2 ANQGSEA. The V gene end was trimmed by 5 bases and the J gene end by 12 bases; junction bases not matched to a gene: 9. The CDR3 spans 13 residues. The CDR3, as DNA: TGCAGCGTTCCCGGGACAGGGGGGAAAGGGCAGTTCTTC. It yields the protein CSVPGTGGKGQFF.

This clone turned up a few times. V is TRBV6-5 and J is TRBJ1-1; 7 positions match TRBD1. Germline values: CDR1 MNHEY, CDR2 SVGAGI. The V segment lost 8 bases and the J segment 4 bases; nucleotides outside the gene matches: 7. The CDR3 is made up of 13 amino acids. CDR3 bases: TGTGCCAGCGCACAGGGGCGGCGCACTGAAGCTTTCTTT. Its translation is CASAQGRRTEAFF.